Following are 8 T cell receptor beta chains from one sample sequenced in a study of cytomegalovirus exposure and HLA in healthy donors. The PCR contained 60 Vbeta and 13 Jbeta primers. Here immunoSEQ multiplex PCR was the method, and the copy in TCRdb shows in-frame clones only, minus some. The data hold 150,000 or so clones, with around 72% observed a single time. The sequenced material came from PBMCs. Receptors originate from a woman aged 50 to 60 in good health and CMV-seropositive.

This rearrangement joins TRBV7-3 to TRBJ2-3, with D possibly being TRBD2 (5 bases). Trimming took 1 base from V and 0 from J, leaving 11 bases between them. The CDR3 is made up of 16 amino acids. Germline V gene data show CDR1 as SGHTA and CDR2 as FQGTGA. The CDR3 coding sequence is TGTGCCAGCAGCTTAAACAAGGGCGGGAGCACAGATACGCAGTATTTT. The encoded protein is CASSLNKGGSTDTQYF.

As DNA, the CDR3 is TGTGCCAGCAGCTTGGCCGTGGGGAGTGGGGAGCAGTACTTC. It specifies CASSLAVGSGEQYF. This chain connects TRBV5-4 to TRBJ2-7; a weak D match, TRBD2 (5 bases). Trimming took off 0 bases at V and 7 bases at J, with 14 bases between the two ends. Germline lookup yields CDR1 SGHNT and CDR2 YYREEE (reference sequence). CDR3 length: 14 residues.

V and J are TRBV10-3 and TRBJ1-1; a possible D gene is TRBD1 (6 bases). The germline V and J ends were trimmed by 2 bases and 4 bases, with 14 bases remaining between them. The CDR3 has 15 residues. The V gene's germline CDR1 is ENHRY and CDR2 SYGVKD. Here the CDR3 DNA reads TGTGCCATCAGTGAGGTGGGGGCGGGAGGCACTGAAGCTTTCTTT. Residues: CAISEVGAGGTEAFF.

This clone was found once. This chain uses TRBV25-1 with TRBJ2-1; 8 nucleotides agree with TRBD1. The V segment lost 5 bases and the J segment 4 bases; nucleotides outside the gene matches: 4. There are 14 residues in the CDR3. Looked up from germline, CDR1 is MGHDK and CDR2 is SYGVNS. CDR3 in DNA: TGTGCCAGCAGTAGAACAGGGGGTTACAATGAGCAGTTCTTC. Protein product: CASSRTGGYNEQFF.

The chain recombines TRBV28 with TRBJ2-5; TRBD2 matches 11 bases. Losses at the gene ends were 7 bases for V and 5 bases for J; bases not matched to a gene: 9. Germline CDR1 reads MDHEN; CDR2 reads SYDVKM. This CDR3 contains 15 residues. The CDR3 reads CASNLLAGGEETQYF. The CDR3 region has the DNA TGTGCCAGCAACCTCCTAGCGGGAGGTGAGGAGACCCAGTACTTC.

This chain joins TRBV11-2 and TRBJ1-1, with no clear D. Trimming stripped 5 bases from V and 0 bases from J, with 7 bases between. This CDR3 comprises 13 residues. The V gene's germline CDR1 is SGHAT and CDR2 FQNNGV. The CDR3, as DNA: TGTGCCAGCAGCCACTCCTTGAACACTGAAGCTTTCTTT. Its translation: CASSHSLNTEAFF.

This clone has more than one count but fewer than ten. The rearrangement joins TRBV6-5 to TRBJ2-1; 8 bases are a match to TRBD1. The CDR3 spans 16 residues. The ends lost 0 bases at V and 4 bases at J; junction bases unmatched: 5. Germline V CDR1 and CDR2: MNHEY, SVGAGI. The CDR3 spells CASSYSNRGIYNEQFF. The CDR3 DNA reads TGTGCCAGCAGTTACTCGAACAGGGGGATATACAATGAGCAGTTCTTC.

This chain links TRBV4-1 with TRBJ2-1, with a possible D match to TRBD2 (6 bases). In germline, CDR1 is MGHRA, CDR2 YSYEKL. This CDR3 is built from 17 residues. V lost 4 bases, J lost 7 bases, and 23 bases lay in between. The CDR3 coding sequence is TGCGCCAGCAGCCGGGGTAACGGGGGATGGGCGGGAAATGAGCAGTTCTTC. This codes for CASSRGNGGWAGNEQFF.